These T cell receptor beta chains were read from a single sample in a study of T and B cells in COVID-19 patients. TCRdb reprocessed the multiplex PCR reads via MiXCR and lists one record per CDR3 protein. The sample has a few thousand distinct CDR3 sequences; 20% are singletons. The sample was blood. The receptors were gathered from a human donor who had recovered from COVID-19. Both conserved end residues are part of each CDR3. The order of the fields is CDR3 protein, V gene, J gene.

CDR3aa: CASSWGTGSFYGYTF
v_gene: TRBV5-1
j_gene: TRBJ1-2

CDR3aa: CASSSPMESGPTNTQYF
v_gene: TRBV11-1
j_gene: TRBJ2-3

CDR3aa: CASSSSGNEQFF
v_gene: TRBV7-9
j_gene: TRBJ2-1

CDR3aa: CASSLRTGGLETQYF
v_gene: TRBV5-4
j_gene: TRBJ2-5

CDR3aa: CSAHVGRTSGYNEGQFF
v_gene: TRBV20-1
j_gene: TRBJ2-1

CDR3aa: CASVGGGALETQYF
v_gene: TRBV7-2
j_gene: TRBJ2-5

CDR3aa: CASSPRQGNRETQYF
v_gene: TRBV19
j_gene: TRBJ2-5

CDR3aa: CASSSRAGRSGANVLTF
v_gene: TRBV7-2
j_gene: TRBJ2-6

CDR3aa: CASSEAGRGWLFF
v_gene: TRBV6-1
j_gene: TRBJ2-2

CDR3aa: CASSYSYGGINEQFF
v_gene: TRBV6-5
j_gene: TRBJ2-1

CDR3aa: CSAREVSLGYGYTF
v_gene: TRBV20-1
j_gene: TRBJ1-2

CDR3aa: CASSLAQASGEQYF
v_gene: TRBV7-9
j_gene: TRBJ2-7

CDR3aa: CATSKIAGGGIDKNIQYF
v_gene: TRBV6-1
j_gene: TRBJ2-4

CDR3aa: CASSLAGTGGEKLFF
v_gene: TRBV13
j_gene: TRBJ1-4

CDR3aa: CAWSGRIQETQYF
v_gene: TRBV30
j_gene: TRBJ2-5

CDR3aa: CASSLSWTGGFEKLFF
v_gene: TRBV28
j_gene: TRBJ1-4

CDR3aa: CATSVPSVGDNQPQHF
v_gene: TRBV24-1
j_gene: TRBJ1-5

CDR3aa: CASSPKSGASYEQYF
v_gene: TRBV11-2
j_gene: TRBJ2-7

CDR3aa: CASSLLAGQAYNSPLHF
v_gene: TRBV28
j_gene: TRBJ1-6

CDR3aa: CASSIEAGGSYEQYF
v_gene: TRBV19
j_gene: TRBJ2-7

CDR3aa: CASSTSPSGTQNTGELFF
v_gene: TRBV27
j_gene: TRBJ2-2

CDR3aa: CASSIVDGNTEAFF
v_gene: TRBV19
j_gene: TRBJ1-1

CDR3aa: CASSVQDSADTQYF
v_gene: TRBV28
j_gene: TRBJ2-3

CDR3aa: CASSLGGVTYGELFF
v_gene: TRBV11-3
j_gene: TRBJ2-1

CDR3aa: CATSRDGGGPASVQYF
v_gene: TRBV15
j_gene: TRBJ2-7

CDR3aa: CASRERIYGYTF
v_gene: TRBV28
j_gene: TRBJ1-2

CDR3aa: CASSEYAGREGYEQYF
v_gene: TRBV6-1
j_gene: TRBJ2-7

CDR3aa: CASSSLTSGRGDTQYF
v_gene: TRBV7-9
j_gene: TRBJ2-3

CDR3aa: CASSYGQVGGYTF
v_gene: TRBV6-2/TRBV6-3
j_gene: TRBJ1-2

CDR3aa: CASSQGPGGHTIYF
v_gene: TRBV12-3/TRBV12-4
j_gene: TRBJ1-3

CDR3aa: CASSSWDRGLSNQPQHF
v_gene: TRBV7-9
j_gene: TRBJ1-5

CDR3aa: CASSLTPAGSGETQYF
v_gene: TRBV27
j_gene: TRBJ2-5

CDR3aa: CASSHRPGGARGTQYF
v_gene: TRBV6-5
j_gene: TRBJ2-3

CDR3aa: CASSRDGRTDTQYF
v_gene: TRBV27
j_gene: TRBJ2-3

CDR3aa: CASSSSWSSYNSPLHF
v_gene: TRBV14
j_gene: TRBJ1-6

CDR3aa: CASSLIAGTYEQYF
v_gene: TRBV28
j_gene: TRBJ2-7

CDR3aa: CASSIREDQPQHF
v_gene: TRBV19
j_gene: TRBJ1-5

CDR3aa: CSVGTAGDTEAFF
v_gene: TRBV29-1
j_gene: TRBJ1-1

CDR3aa: CASSYSSGGSNHEQFF
v_gene: TRBV6-6
j_gene: TRBJ2-1

CDR3aa: CASSSSGREREFSYEQYF
v_gene: TRBV28
j_gene: TRBJ2-7

CDR3aa: CASSVVADSYNEQFF
v_gene: TRBV2
j_gene: TRBJ2-1

CDR3aa: CASSSQGDYGYTF
v_gene: TRBV5-1
j_gene: TRBJ1-2

CDR3aa: CAISEGGLLGPQHF
v_gene: TRBV10-3
j_gene: TRBJ1-5

CDR3aa: CASSSPPGGGQPQHF
v_gene: TRBV28
j_gene: TRBJ1-5

CDR3aa: CASGWGGAGRNTIYF
v_gene: TRBV12-5
j_gene: TRBJ1-3

CDR3aa: CASSTGQGFNFDGEQYF
v_gene: TRBV5-6
j_gene: TRBJ2-7

CDR3aa: CASSYGQGGDLSNQPQHF
v_gene: TRBV6-5
j_gene: TRBJ1-5

CDR3aa: CASRWDTDQPQHF
v_gene: TRBV5-1
j_gene: TRBJ1-5

CDR3aa: CASSPGGEFVEQFF
v_gene: TRBV4-3
j_gene: TRBJ2-1

CDR3aa: CASSIEGSSYEQYF
v_gene: TRBV19
j_gene: TRBJ2-7

CDR3aa: CASSLVASGNTGELFF
v_gene: TRBV5-1
j_gene: TRBJ2-2